The 25 T cell receptor beta chains in this list originate from one sample, sequenced in a study of blood T cells in healthy people across ages. Alongside a J-beta primer mix, a sample-barcoded 5' primer served in a second PCR lasting about 6 to 11 cycles. Via MiXCR, TCRdb re-called the 5' RACE reads, giving one row per CDR3 protein. The table lists about 1,000,000 distinct CDR3 sequences, around 43% of them singletons, with 15% to 20% in the top ten. Sequenced sample: blood. The origin of the receptors is a woman aged 60-75 years in good health.

The chain has TRBV7-6 and TRBJ2-5; TRBD1 or TRBD2 may be the D gene (5 bases each). With 3 bases removed from V and 5 bases from J, the gap between germline ends came to 16 bases. The germline CDR1 and CDR2 sequences are SGHVS and FNYEAQ. The CDR3 is 15 amino acids. The CDR3 coding sequence is TGTGCCAGCAGCTTGAGCCATATTGAGGGGGAGACCCAGTACTTC. Its protein is CASSLSHIEGETQYF.

A few counts support this clonotype. This chain links TRBV11-2 with TRBJ2-7, with D unclear. The CDR3 sequence is 14 residues long. The V end lost 0 bases, the J end lost 6 bases, and 12 bases lay between the germline ends. Germline values: CDR1 SGHAT, CDR2 FQNNGV. The CDR3 loop reads CASSLDWPGAEQYF. CDR3 nucleotide sequence: TGTGCCAGCAGCTTAGATTGGCCAGGTGCCGAGCAGTACTTC.

The chain carries TRBV10-3 and TRBJ1-1; unclear D gene. Germline V gene sequence: CDR1 ENHRY, CDR2 SYGVKD. The V end lost 0 bases, the J end lost 4 bases, and 12 bases lay between the germline ends. CDR3 length: 15 residues. The chain's CDR3 is CAISESLNGGTEAFF. CDR3 nucleotides: TGTGCCATCAGTGAGTCACTAAACGGAGGCACTGAAGCTTTCTTT.

The sample holds a few counts of this clonotype. This chain links TRBV29-1 with TRBJ2-3; D is possibly TRBD1 (5 bases). The CDR3 has 12 amino acids. Germline-derived CDR1 and CDR2 are SQVTM and ANQGSEA. Trimming took 6 bases from V and 2 from J, leaving 9 bases between them. DNA of the CDR3: TGCAGCGTGCAGGGTACCACAGATACGCAGTATTTT. The encoded protein is CSVQGTTDTQYF.

This chain connects TRBV20-1 to TRBJ1-1; maybe TRBD1 (6 bases). The ends were cut back, 0 bases at V and 5 bases at J, with 7 bases in the middle. Germline V gene data show CDR1 as DFQATT and CDR2 as SNEGSKA (reference sequence). CDR3 size: 12 residues. CDR3 protein: CSARDQGTEAFF. CDR3 DNA: TGCAGTGCTAGAGATCAGGGGACTGAAGCTTTCTTT.

The sample holds a few counts of this clonotype. The genes are TRBV24-1 and TRBJ2-7, with a weak D call TRBD2 (7 bases). Germline CDR1 KGHDR, CDR2 SFDVKD. Trimming removed 3 bases from V and 2 bases from J, with 31 bases in between. CDR3 length: 21 residues. CDR3 in amino acids: CATSDLWGGGTEDRSTYEQYF. The CDR3 DNA is TGTGCCACCAGTGATCTATGGGGCGGGGGAACAGAAGACAGGTCGACCTACGAGCAGTACTTC.

This chain joins TRBV3-1 and TRBJ2-5; 8 nucleotides match TRBD2. This CDR3 is 16 amino acids long. V lost 4 bases and J lost 4; bases outside the gene matches: 11. Germline CDR1 LGHDT, CDR2 YNNKEL (reference sequence). This CDR3 is CASSLQISGSGETQYF. CDR3 nucleotide sequence: TGTGCCAGCAGCCTCCAGATAAGCGGGAGTGGAGAGACCCAGTACTTC.

This clonotype came up once. The V gene is TRBV15, the J gene TRBJ1-2; D gene unclear. The V and J ends lost 6 bases and 6 bases respectively, with 17 bases between them. CDR1 is LNHNV and CDR2 is YYDKDF in the germline V gene (reference sequence). CDR3 size: 14 residues. DNA for the CDR3: TGTGCCACCAGAATCATCGGCAGCTTCCATGGCTACACCTTC. The encoded protein is CATRIIGSFHGYTF.

As regards this clonotype: At one end, the junction sequence differs from germline, possibly due to a read error. The rearrangement joins TRBV6-5 to TRBJ1-2; TRBD1 might be the D (5 bases). CDR1 and CDR2 (germline): MNHEY, SVGAGI. CDR3 size: 14 residues. CDR3 residues: CASGYSTRDYGYTF. In DNA, the CDR3 is TGTGCCAGCGGTTACTCGACCAGGGATTATGGCTACACCTTC.

This clonotype was detected only a few times. The rearrangement uses TRBV24-1 and TRBJ1-4, with D maybe TRBD1 (5 bases). Trimming removed 4 bases from V and 6 bases from J, with 14 bases in between. The CDR3 runs 15 residues. Germline assignment: CDR1 KGHDR and CDR2 SFDVKD. CDR3 in amino acids: CATSDPNPGHEKLFF. The CDR3 DNA reads TGTGCCACCAGTGACCCGAATCCGGGACATGAAAAACTGTTTTTT.

This chain joins TRBV6-5 and TRBJ1-1; D remains unclear. With 6 bases removed from V and 1 base from J, the gap between germline ends came to 12 bases. The germline V gene encodes CDR1 MNHEY and CDR2 SVGAGI. This CDR3 has 14 amino acids. The CDR3 protein is CASSDPARNTEAFF. DNA for the CDR3: TGTGCCAGCAGCGACCCAGCCCGGAACACTGAAGCTTTCTTT.

V gene TRBV7-8 combines with J gene TRBJ2-5; D uncertain. Germline loops: CDR1 SGHVS, CDR2 FQNEAQ. Trimming cost V 4 bases and J 11 bases, with 20 bases left between them. The CDR3 has 14 residues. The CDR3 DNA sequence: TGTGCCAGCAGCTCCGAGGCGGTAGCAAGCTCGCAGTACTTC. Translation: CASSSEAVASSQYF.

The gene calls are TRBV29-1 and TRBJ1-2, with TRBD1 matching 8 bases. The CDR3 totals 13 residues. The J segment lost 2 bases and the V segment lost 4 bases, leaving 3 bases of the junction unmatched. CDR1 is SQVTM and CDR2 is ANQGSEA in the germline V gene. CDR3 amino acids: CSVGGQENYGYTF. The CDR3 DNA sequence: TGCAGCGTTGGGGGACAGGAGAACTATGGCTACACCTTC.

This chain connects TRBV7-2 to TRBJ2-1, with 8 nucleotides matching TRBD2. Looked up from germline, CDR1 is SGHTA and CDR2 is FQGNSA. The CDR3 covers 15 residues. The V segment lost 11 bases and the J segment 1 base; nucleotides outside the gene matches: 10. CDR3 sequence reads: CAECLERESYNEQFF. In DNA, the CDR3 is TGTGCCGAGTGTCTAGAGCGGGAGTCCTACAATGAGCAGTTCTTC.

This chain uses TRBV27 with TRBJ2-7, with D tentatively TRBD2 (6 bases). The V and J ends lost 8 bases and 3 bases respectively, with 17 bases between them. This CDR3 is 14 amino acids long. Germline V gene lookup returns CDR1 MNHEY and CDR2 SMNVEV (reference sequence). In nucleotides, the CDR3 is TGTGCCAGCGCGTGGGGGACTGACTACTACGAGCAGTACTTC. Its protein is CASAWGTDYYEQYF.

This clonotype was seen a few times. The CDR3 here is CAISGGNTEAFF. The CDR3 nucleotides read TGTGCCATCAGTGGAGGGAACACTGAAGCTTTCTTT. V usage is TRBV10-3 and J usage is TRBJ1-1; D unclear. The V and J ends lost 4 bases and 1 base respectively, with 4 bases between them. This CDR3 contains 12 residues. In germline, CDR1 is ENHRY, CDR2 SYGVKD.

V and J are TRBV7-2 and TRBJ1-4; 8 bases agree with TRBD1. Germline loops: CDR1 SGHTA, CDR2 FQGNSA. CDR3 length: 15 amino acids. Trimming cost V 5 bases and J 5 bases; bases outside gene matches: 7. DNA of the CDR3: TGTGCCAGCAGCCCCTGGACAGGGCTGAATGAAAAACTGTTTTTT. Its translation is CASSPWTGLNEKLFF.

The chain uses TRBV12-3 or TRBV12-4 and TRBJ2-1; no clear D gene. Trimming cost V 1 base and J 2 bases, with 9 bases left between them. This CDR3 has 15 amino acids. CDR3 DNA sequence: TGTGCCAGCAGTTTAGTTGGAAGGGCCTACAATGAGCAGTTCTTC. Residues: CASSLVGRAYNEQFF.

V gene TRBV29-1 combines with J gene TRBJ1-2, with TRBD1 matching 9 bases. The length of the CDR3 is 15 residues. Germline lookup yields CDR1 SQVTM and CDR2 ANQGSEA. With 7 bases clipped from V and 0 bases from J, the junction kept 9 bases outside the gene matches. CDR3 region: CSALAGTGPNYGYTF. Written as DNA, the CDR3 is TGCAGCGCCCTCGCCGGGACAGGGCCTAACTATGGCTACACCTTC.

The rearrangement joins TRBV27 to TRBJ2-3; D call uncertain. This CDR3 comprises 14 residues. V gave up 3 bases and J gave up 6 bases, with 13 bases separating them. CDR1 and CDR2 (germline): MNHEY, SMNVEV (reference sequence). The CDR3 sequence is CASSFGVAIDTQYF. Written as DNA, the CDR3 is TGTGCCAGCAGTTTTGGGGTCGCAATCGATACGCAGTATTTT.

The chain recombines TRBV12-3 or TRBV12-4 with TRBJ1-5; D remains unclear. The CDR3 spans 14 residues. Trimming took 6 bases from V and 4 from J, leaving 13 bases between them. The CDR3 loop is CASSQLGRNQPQHF. The CDR3 DNA is TGTGCCAGCAGCCAACTCGGACGGAATCAGCCCCAGCATTTT.

This chain links TRBV20-1 with TRBJ2-3; tentatively, D is TRBD1 or TRBD2 (5 bases each). V shed 0 bases and J shed 6 bases, with 13 bases lying between them. The CDR3 consists of 14 residues. In germline, CDR1 is DFQATT, CDR2 SNEGSKA (reference sequence). CDR3 bases: TGCAGTGCTAGAGATTATCGGGGCCGGGATACGCAGTATTTT. Translated: CSARDYRGRDTQYF.

There are a few counts of this clonotype. The rearrangement joins TRBV5-8 to TRBJ2-3; no firm D call. CDR1 is SGHTS and CDR2 is YDEGEE in the germline V gene. The V end lost 4 bases, the J end lost 3 bases, and 12 bases lay between the germline ends. The CDR3 is made up of 14 amino acids. Here the CDR3 DNA reads TGTGCCAGCAGCCCTCGGTTCGGGACAGATACGCAGTATTTT. Translation gives CASSPRFGTDTQYF.

The V gene is TRBV3-1, the J gene TRBJ2-3; D may be TRBD1 (5 bases). CDR3 size: 15 residues. In germline, CDR1 is LGHDT, CDR2 YNNKEL (reference sequence). V was shortened by 0 bases and J by 7 bases, with 14 bases between the two germline ends. The CDR3 reads CASSQDIGARNTQYF. The CDR3 DNA sequence: TGTGCCAGCAGCCAAGATATAGGGGCCAGGAATACGCAGTATTTT.

The gene calls are TRBV3-1 and TRBJ1-1; D perhaps matches TRBD1 (5 bases). V gave up 1 base and J gave up 11 bases, with 14 bases separating them. CDR3 length equals 13 residues. Looked up from germline, CDR1 is LGHDT and CDR2 is YNNKEL (reference sequence). The CDR3 region is CASSQAGTTRAFF. CDR3 DNA: TGTGCCAGCAGCCAAGCGGGGACGACCCGTGCTTTCTTT.